The 25 T cell receptor beta chains given below trace back to one sample, sequenced in a study of cytomegalovirus exposure and HLA in healthy donors. In the PCR, 60 Vbeta and 13 Jbeta primers were used. Data came from immunoSEQ multiplex PCR; TCRdb stores just in-frame clones and leaves some out. In the table there are under 200,000 clones, roughly 78% of which are singletons. Source material: PBMCs. The source is a woman between 45 and 65 years old in good health and CMV-seropositive.

CDR3 DNA: TGTGCCAGCAGTTTATGGCAGGGAGGCGAAAGGCTGTTTTTT. Amino acids: CASSLWQGGERLFF. J is TRBJ1-4 and V is TRBV27; D possibly corresponds to TRBD1 (5 bases). V was trimmed by 1 base and J by 14 bases, leaving 17 bases between them. The germline gives CDR1 MNHEY, CDR2 SMNVEV (reference sequence). The CDR3 loop spans 14 amino acids.

This clone came up a few times. This chain uses TRBV6-5 with TRBJ2-7; 7 positions match TRBD1. The CDR3 runs 15 residues. V lost 5 bases, J lost 4 bases, and 11 bases stayed unmatched. From germline, CDR1 is MNHEY and CDR2 SVGAGI. The chain's CDR3 is CASSRRSGTVYEQYF. CDR3 nucleotide sequence: TGTGCCAGCAGTCGAAGATCCGGGACAGTGTACGAGCAGTACTTC.

The CDR3 loop reads CASSYSNMNTEAFF. The CDR3 DNA follows: TGTGCCAGCAGTTACTCGAACATGAACACTGAAGCTTTCTTT. J is TRBJ1-1 and V is TRBV6-5; no reliable D call. Trimming took off 0 bases at V and 0 bases at J, with 5 bases between the two ends. Germline CDR1 is MNHEY and CDR2 is SVGAGI. This CDR3 spans 14 amino acids.

This clone was counted between two and nine times. The rearrangement uses TRBV5-4 and TRBJ2-7, with TRBD2 matching 13 bases. This CDR3 spans 17 amino acids. Per the germline V gene, CDR1 is SGHNT and CDR2 is YYREEE (reference sequence). V shed 5 bases and J 7 bases; nucleotides not matched to a gene: 15. The CDR3 nucleotides read TGTGCCAGCAGGAGAACCGCAGCCGGGACTAGCGGGACGGAGCAGTACTTC. Its translation is CASRRTAAGTSGTEQYF.

The J gene is TRBJ2-1, the V gene TRBV4-2, with 12 positions matching TRBD2. V trimming: 4 bases; J trimming: 8 bases; junction bases outside the gene matches: 9. CDR1 is LGHNA, CDR2 YNFKEQ, per germline. The CDR3 consists of 16 residues. The DNA for the CDR3 is TGTGCCAGCAGCCCGGACCCGGGACTAGCGGGCCATGAGCAGTTCTTC. Its translation: CASSPDPGLAGHEQFF.

The genes are TRBV5-1 and TRBJ1-2; 7 positions agree with TRBD1. The CDR3 totals 15 residues. J gave up 8 bases and V 5 bases, and 15 bases lay outside the gene matches. The germline gives CDR1 SGHRS, CDR2 YFSETQ. The DNA of the CDR3 is TGCGCCAGCAGTCGTCTCCAGGGGGAATATGGCGGCTACACCTTC. Translating it yields CASSRLQGEYGGYTF. The full variable domain, rest sourced from reference TRBV5-1 and TRBJ1-2, is KAGVTQTPRYLIKTRGQQVTLSCSPISGHRSVSWYQQTPGQGLQFLFEYFSETQRNKGNFPGRFSGRQFSNSRSEMNVSTLELGDSALYLCASSRLQGEYGGYTFGSGTRLTVV.

There are a few counts of this clone. J is TRBJ1-2 and V is TRBV14; perhaps TRBD1 as D (6 bases). Trimming took off 4 bases at V and 8 bases at J, with 14 bases between the two ends. Germline CDR1 is SGHDN and CDR2 is FVKESK. This CDR3 spans 13 amino acids. CDR3 sequence: CASSLTGIRGYTF. DNA for the CDR3: TGTGCCAGCAGCCTAACAGGGATTAGGGGCTACACCTTC. Drawing the rest from reference TRBV14 and TRBJ1-2, the complete variable domain is EAGVTQFPSHSVIEKGQTVTLRCDPISGHDNLYWYRRVMGKEIKFLLHFVKESKQDESGMPNNRFLAERTGGTYSTLKVQPAELEDSGVYFCASSLTGIRGYTFGSGTRLTVV.

The chain employs TRBV7-8 and TRBJ2-2; D unclear. The CDR3 sequence is 13 residues long. From germline, CDR1 is SGHVS and CDR2 FQNEAQ. Trimming took off 5 bases at V and 6 bases at J, with 10 bases between the two ends. CDR3 protein: CASSSVAPGELFF. The CDR3 DNA reads TGTGCCAGCAGCAGTGTAGCCCCCGGGGAGCTGTTTTTT. The variable domain in full, completed from reference TRBV7-8 and TRBJ2-2, reads GAGVSQSPRYKVAKRGQDVALRCDPISGHVSLFWYQQALGQGPEFLTYFQNEAQLDKSGLPSDRFFAERPEGSVSTLKIQRTQQEDSAVYLCASSSVAPGELFFGEGSRLTVL.

This clone was recorded a few times. This chain links TRBV6-6 with TRBJ1-5, with D uncertain. Trimming pared 8 bases from V and 4 bases from J, leaving 12 bases between. Germline lookup yields CDR1 MNHNY and CDR2 SVGAGI (reference sequence). This CDR3 comprises 13 residues. In nucleotides, the CDR3 is TGTGCCAGCCGGCGGGAGATGAATCAGCCCCAGCATTTT. It encodes CASRREMNQPQHF.

The V and J genes are TRBV28 and TRBJ2-7; 10 bases fit TRBD2. Germline CDR1 and CDR2: MDHEN and SYDVKM. The CDR3 runs to 15 residues. V lost 5 bases and J lost 5; bases outside the gene matches: 9. The CDR3 DNA sequence: TGTGCCAGCAGTCCTTCTAGCGGGAGAGTCAACGAGCAGTACTTC. It yields the protein CASSPSSGRVNEQYF.

The genes are TRBV10-3 and TRBJ1-1; D unresolved. Trimming stripped 8 bases from V and 4 bases from J, with 14 bases between. The CDR3 is made up of 13 amino acids. Germline CDR1 ENHRY, CDR2 SYGVKD. CDR3 sequence: CAIGVFYPTEAFF. In nucleotides, the CDR3 is TGTGCCATCGGAGTCTTCTACCCCACTGAAGCTTTCTTT.

The gene calls are TRBV28 and TRBJ1-1, with 8 bases identical to TRBD1. The CDR3 spans 13 residues. Germline V gene lookup returns CDR1 MDHEN and CDR2 SYDVKM. V dropped 10 bases and J dropped 0; count of bases not matched to a gene: 4. The DNA for the CDR3 is TGTGCCATCAGGGGGCTGGTGAACACTGAAGCTTTCTTT. It codes for CAIRGLVNTEAFF.

This chain joins TRBV9 and TRBJ2-3; D call uncertain. V was pared by 7 bases and J by 0 bases, with 9 bases between. CDR3 size: 13 residues. Germline V gene data show CDR1 as SGDLS and CDR2 as YYNGEE. The CDR3 nucleotides are TGTGCCAGCCGGAGTTCTAGCACAGATACGCAGTATTTT. Its translation: CASRSSSTDTQYF.

The chain joins TRBV10-3 to TRBJ1-1; TRBD1 matches 7 bases. Germline CDR1 and CDR2: ENHRY and SYGVKD. The CDR3 has 14 residues. V lost 3 bases, J lost 4 bases, and 5 bases stayed unmatched. For the CDR3, the DNA is TGTGCCATCAGTGAAAGGGACAGCCGCACTGAAGCTTTCTTT. It specifies CAISERDSRTEAFF.

This clone was picked up one time. The CDR3 DNA sequence: TGCGCCAGCAAGGGACAGAGGAACACTGAAGCTTTCTTT. Translation: CASKGQRNTEAFF. The rearrangement uses TRBV10-2 and TRBJ1-1; 7 positions match TRBD1. The CDR3 length is 13 residues. Germline CDR1 reads WSHSY; CDR2 reads SAAADI. Losses at the gene ends were 7 bases for V and 1 base for J; bases not matched to a gene: 3.

The V call is TRBV11-2, the J call TRBJ2-5; TRBD2 aligns across 14 bases. Germline CDR1 is SGHAT and CDR2 is FQNNGV. CDR3 length equals 16 residues. Unmatched junction bases numbered 5, after V lost 3 bases and J lost 5 bases. The CDR3 spells CASSFRLAGGRETQYF. DNA for the CDR3: TGTGCCAGCAGCTTTAGACTAGCGGGGGGGCGGGAGACCCAGTACTTC.

The V gene is TRBV28, the J gene TRBJ1-5; D not certain. The CDR3 is 12 amino acids. V lost 1 base, J lost 6 bases, and 4 bases lay in between. Germline V gene data show CDR1 as MDHEN and CDR2 as SYDVKM. DNA for the CDR3: TGTGCCAGCAGTTTATCAGGTCAGCCCCAGCATTTT. It encodes CASSLSGQPQHF. Full variable domain (missing parts from reference TRBV28 and TRBJ1-5): DVKVTQSSRYLVKRTGEKVFLECVQDMDHENMFWYRQDPGLGLRLIYFSYDVKMKEKGDIPEGYSVSREKKERFSLILESASTNQTSMYLCASSLSGQPQHFGDGTRLSIL.

On this clone: One junction end does not reproduce the germline sequence, and a read error may be involved. The chain couples TRBV14 to TRBJ1-1; TRBD1 matches at 12 bases. This CDR3 contains 14 residues. CDR1 and CDR2 from the germline V gene are SGHDN and FVKESK. CDR3 sequence: CAGSQVGTGGKAFF. The DNA of the CDR3 is TGTGCCGGCAGCCAAGTTGGGACAGGGGGCAAAGCTTTCTTT.

The rearrangement uses TRBV28 and TRBJ2-5; D possibly corresponds to TRBD1 (6 bases). The CDR3 is 14 residues long. The germline V gene has CDR1 MDHEN and CDR2 SYDVKM. V lost 2 bases, J lost 2 bases, and 9 bases lay in between. CDR3 coding DNA: TGTGCCAGCAGTTTAGGGACAAGACAAGAGACCCAGTACTTC. Translated: CASSLGTRQETQYF.

This sequence joins TRBV18 and TRBJ2-5; the match to TRBD2 covers 7 bases. This CDR3 comprises 15 residues. The germline CDR1 and CDR2 sequences are KGHSH and LQKENI. Unmatched junction bases numbered 4, after V lost 3 bases and J lost 0 bases. DNA of the CDR3: TGTGCCAGCTCACCCATCGGGGGGAACCAAGAGACCCAGTACTTC. This translates into CASSPIGGNQETQYF.

V and J are TRBV20-1 and TRBJ2-7, with D possibly TRBD2 on 5 matching bases. The germline gives CDR1 DFQATT, CDR2 SNEGSKA (reference sequence). The CDR3 is 11 residues long. The CDR3 DNA reads as TGCAGGGCCGGGGAGACCTACGAGCAGTACTTC. Residues: CRAGETYEQYF.

The chain combines TRBV19 with TRBJ1-5, with D maybe TRBD1 (6 bases). CDR3 length: 14 residues. V gave up 7 bases and J gave up 4 bases, with 14 bases separating them. Germline CDR1 and CDR2: LNHDA and SQIVND (reference sequence). In DNA, the CDR3 is TGTGCCAGTACCCGGACAGAGAATAATCAGCCCCAGCATTTT. Protein product: CASTRTENNQPQHF.

V and J are TRBV2 and TRBJ2-2, with 7 bases that match TRBD2. V lost 6 bases to trimming and J lost 1 base; unmatched junction nucleotides: 2. CDR1 is SNHLY, CDR2 FYNNEI, per germline. This CDR3 contains 14 residues. CDR3 protein: CASRGGMNTGELFF. CDR3 sequence (DNA): TGTGCCAGCAGGGGAGGGATGAACACCGGGGAGCTGTTTTTT.

This clone was found a few times. The genes are TRBV4-3 and TRBJ2-1, with D unresolved. The CDR3 is 14 residues long. Germline CDR1 is LGHNA and CDR2 is YSLEER. The V and J ends lost 0 bases and 9 bases respectively, with 12 bases between them. The CDR3 DNA reads as TGCGCCAGCAGCCAAGAGTGGGCCAACCGTGAGCAGTTCTTC. It codes for CASSQEWANREQFF.

The CDR3 region is CATSARGIGYTF. The CDR3 coding sequence is TGTGCCACCAGCGCCCGGGGTATTGGCTACACCTTC. This rearrangement joins TRBV15 to TRBJ1-2; D uncertain. Germline V CDR1 and CDR2: LNHNV, YYDKDF (reference sequence). This CDR3 has 12 residues. The V and J ends lost 5 bases and 7 bases respectively, with 11 bases between them. Together with reference TRBV15 and TRBJ1-2, the CDR3 gives the full variable domain: DAMVIQNPRYQVTQFGKPVTLSCSQTLNHNVMYWYQQKSSQAPKLLFHYYDKDFNNEADTPDNFQSRRPNTSFCFLDIRSPGLGDTAMYLCATSARGIGYTFGSGTRLTVV.